This T cell receptor (beta chain) derives from a study of radiotherapy plus CTLA-4 blockade in lung cancer. CDR1 SNHLY and CDR2 FYNNEI come from the germline V gene. The CDR3 extends over 15 amino acids. Trimming cost V 1 base and J 4 bases, with 13 bases left between them. Clones were sequenced by immunoSEQ multiplex PCR, and TCRdb holds only the in-frame ones, with some missing. The sample has tens of thousands of clones, around 79% seen once. The source is a human donor with non-small cell lung cancer who had stable disease on radiotherapy plus ipilimumab. The sequencing here drew on peripheral blood, taken from a patient treated with radiotherapy plus ipilimumab. This sequence joins TRBV2 and TRBJ2-5, with D tentatively TRBD1 or TRBD2 (7 bases each). In DNA, the CDR3 is TGTGCCAGCAGTGAAGTCAGGGGGGGCTTAGAGACCCAGTACTTC. This codes for CASSEVRGGLETQYF.